The entry below describes one T cell receptor beta chain. The antigen is unknown. The protocol was immunoSEQ multiplex PCR, while the TCRdb copy is restricted to in-frame clones and leaves out a portion. The data contain over a million clones, approximately 72% of them singletons. Subsets obtained from CD4+ cells comprised CD45RA+ naive and CD45RA-negative memory cells. The CDR3 totals 17 residues. Trimming took 6 bases from V and 4 from J; bases not matched to a gene: 15. These data belong to a study of shared clonotypes between healthy human individuals. Study as a whole: Those who served as donors were a couple of women and a few men between the ages of 18 and 49. Per-donor plates numbered three CD4 naive, three CD4 memory, two CD8 naive and one CD8 memory.

Study-level points and caveats: Rarefaction showed that sequencing of sorted subsets was incomplete (despite large depth).

This TCR was recovered from a man between 18 and 35 years old in good health. The material sequenced was memory CD4+ T cells sorted from blood. Subset defined: CD45RA-negative fraction. The chain recombines TRBV23-1 with TRBJ2-1; TRBD2 aligns across 7 bases. TRBV23-1 is flagged as an ORF with uncertain function. The CDR3 protein is CASRLSRGRVAYNEQFF. As DNA, the CDR3 is TGCGCCAGCAGGCTATCACGGGGGAGGGTGGCTTACAATGAGCAGTTCTTC.